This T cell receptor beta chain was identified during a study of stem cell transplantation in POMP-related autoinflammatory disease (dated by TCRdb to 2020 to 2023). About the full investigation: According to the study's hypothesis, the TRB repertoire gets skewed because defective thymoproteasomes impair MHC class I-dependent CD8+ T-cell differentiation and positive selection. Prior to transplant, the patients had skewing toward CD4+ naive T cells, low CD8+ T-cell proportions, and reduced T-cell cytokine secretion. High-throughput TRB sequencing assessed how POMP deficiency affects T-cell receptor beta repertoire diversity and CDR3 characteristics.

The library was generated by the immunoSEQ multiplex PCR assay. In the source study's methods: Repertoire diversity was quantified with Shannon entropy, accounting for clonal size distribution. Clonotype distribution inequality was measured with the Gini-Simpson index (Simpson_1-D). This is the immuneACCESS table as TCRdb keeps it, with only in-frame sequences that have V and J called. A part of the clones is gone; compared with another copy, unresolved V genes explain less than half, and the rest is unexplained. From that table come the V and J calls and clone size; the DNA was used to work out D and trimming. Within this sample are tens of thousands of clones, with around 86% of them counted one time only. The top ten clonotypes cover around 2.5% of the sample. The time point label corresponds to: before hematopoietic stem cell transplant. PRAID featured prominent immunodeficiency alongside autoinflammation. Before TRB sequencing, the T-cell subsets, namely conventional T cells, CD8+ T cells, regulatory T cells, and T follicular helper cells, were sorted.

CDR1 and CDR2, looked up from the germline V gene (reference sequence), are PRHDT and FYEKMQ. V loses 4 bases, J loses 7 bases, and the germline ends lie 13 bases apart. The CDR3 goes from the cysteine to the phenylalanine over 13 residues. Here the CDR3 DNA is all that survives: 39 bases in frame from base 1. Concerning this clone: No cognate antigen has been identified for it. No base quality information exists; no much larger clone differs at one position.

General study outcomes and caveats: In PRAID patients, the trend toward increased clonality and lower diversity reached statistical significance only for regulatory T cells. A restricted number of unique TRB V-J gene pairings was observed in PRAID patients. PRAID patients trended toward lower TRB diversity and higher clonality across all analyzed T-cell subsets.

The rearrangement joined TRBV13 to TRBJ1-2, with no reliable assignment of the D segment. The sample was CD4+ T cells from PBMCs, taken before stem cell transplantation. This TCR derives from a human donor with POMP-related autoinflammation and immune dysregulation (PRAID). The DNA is TGTGCCAGCAGCTCCGTTGAGGGAGGTGGCTACACCTTC. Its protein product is CASSSVEGGGYTF.